Listed here are 21 T cell receptor beta chains from one sample, sequenced in a study of blood T cell repertoires in COVID-19. TCRdb's table, derived via immunoSEQ multiplex PCR, lists solely in-frame clones and lacks some. The sample has some 150,000 clones, approximately 90% seen once. Sequences were obtained from peripheral blood. The origin of the receptors is a woman between 55 and 75 years old with active COVID-19.

The table lists this clone with a count of one. This rearrangement joins TRBV3-1 (or the pseudogene TRBV3-2) to TRBJ2-2, with 8 bases that match TRBD2. Looked up from germline, CDR1 is LGHDT and CDR2 is YNNKEL (reference sequence). The V gene end was trimmed by 5 bases and the J gene end by 0 bases; junction bases not matched to a gene: 2. The CDR3 runs 15 residues. CDR3 protein: CASSLAGTNTGELFF. CDR3 in DNA: TGTGCCAGCAGCTTAGCGGGAACGAACACCGGGGAGCTGTTTTTT.

The chain recombines TRBV5-1 with TRBJ2-1, with 10 bases lining up with TRBD2. Germline V CDR1 and CDR2: SGHRS, YFSETQ. The CDR3 has 13 amino acids. The V gene end was trimmed by 3 bases and the J gene end by 8 bases; junction bases not matched to a gene: 2. This chain's CDR3 is CASSSLAGDEQFF. The CDR3 region has the DNA TGCGCCAGCAGCTCCCTAGCGGGAGATGAGCAGTTCTTC.

This chain uses TRBV19 with TRBJ1-5; 8 bases are a match to TRBD1. Germline CDR1 reads LNHDA; CDR2 reads SQIVND (reference sequence). This CDR3 region has 16 residues. V lost 6 bases to trimming and J lost 7 bases; unmatched junction nucleotides: 14. The CDR3 nucleotides read TGTGCCAGTAGCAACCAAAGGACAGGGAGGGAGCAGCCCCAGCATTTT. As protein: CASSNQRTGREQPQHF.

J is TRBJ2-7 and V is TRBV6-6, with 7 bases that match TRBD2. The CDR3 runs to 15 residues. Trimming at V came to 0 bases and at J to 6 bases, leaving 8 bases not matched to a gene. Germline CDR1 reads MNHNY; CDR2 reads SVGAGI (reference sequence). CDR3 in amino acids: CASSYSETSWAEQYF. DNA for the CDR3: TGTGCCAGCAGTTACTCGGAGACTAGCTGGGCCGAGCAGTACTTC.

Details on this clone: The same CDR3 arises from other DNA sequences in this sample as well. The CDR3 loop is CASSLGQNYGYTF. Here the CDR3 DNA reads TGCGCCAGCAGCTTGGGTCAGAACTATGGCTACACCTTC. The V and J genes are TRBV5-1 and TRBJ1-2; D gene uncertain. This CDR3 is built from 13 residues. V shed 0 bases and J shed 2 bases, with 5 bases lying between them. In germline, CDR1 is SGHRS, CDR2 YFSETQ.

This sequence joins TRBV6-2 or TRBV6-3 and TRBJ1-2; 9 bases line up with TRBD1. The CDR3 sequence is 16 residues long. V lost 5 bases to trimming and J lost 5 bases; unmatched junction nucleotides: 12. Germline V gives CDR1 MNHEY, CDR2 SVGEGT. The CDR3 sequence: CASSPGQGRGAYGYTF. The CDR3 coding sequence is TGTGCCAGCAGTCCCGGACAGGGGCGAGGGGCGTATGGCTACACCTTC.

The chain links TRBV27 to TRBJ2-5; perhaps TRBD1 as D (6 bases). CDR3 size: 13 residues. Between the trimmed V and J ends, which lost 6 bases and 1 base, there was a span of 9 bases. Germline-derived CDR1 and CDR2 are MNHEY and SMNVEV (reference sequence). The CDR3 DNA follows: TGTGCCAGCAGGGGACATCTCCAAGAGACCCAGTACTTC. Protein: CASRGHLQETQYF.

The V gene is TRBV3-1 (or the pseudogene TRBV3-2), the J gene TRBJ2-3; TRBD2 matches at 13 bases. This CDR3 is built from 15 residues. Germline lookup yields CDR1 LGHDT and CDR2 YNNKEL (reference sequence). V lost 6 bases to trimming and J lost 6 bases; unmatched junction nucleotides: 6. The CDR3 spells CASRHTSGRGDTQYF. The CDR3 DNA is TGTGCCAGCAGACATACTAGCGGGAGGGGGGATACGCAGTATTTT.

The chain carries TRBV7-3 and TRBJ2-1; D perhaps matches TRBD2 (5 bases). Trimming shortened V by 2 bases and J by 8 bases, and 19 bases separated the two germline ends. The CDR3 loop spans 16 amino acids. Germline V CDR1 and CDR2: SGHTA, FQGTGA. The CDR3 sequence is CASSLASDSAGHEQFF. CDR3 DNA sequence: TGTGCCAGCAGCTTAGCTTCGGACTCCGCGGGTCATGAGCAGTTCTTC.

The rearrangement joins TRBV27 to TRBJ2-7, with 7 nucleotides matching TRBD2. The V and J ends lost 9 bases and 2 bases, in that order; junction bases with no gene match: 19. Looked up from germline, CDR1 is MNHEY and CDR2 is SMNVEV (reference sequence). This CDR3 spans 17 amino acids. As DNA, the CDR3 is TGTGCCAGTAAAGGGCGGGAGTCCCCGGGGGATCCCTACGAGCAGTACTTC. Encoded protein: CASKGRESPGDPYEQYF.

This clone was counted a single time. The V gene is TRBV2, the J gene TRBJ2-5; TRBD2 matches at 7 bases. V was clipped by 5 bases and J by 4 bases; unmatched bases: 7. The CDR3 totals 14 residues. The germline V gene encodes CDR1 SNHLY and CDR2 FYNNEI. The CDR3 sequence is CASSLAALGETQYF. CDR3 DNA sequence: TGTGCCAGCAGTCTAGCGGCCCTGGGAGAGACCCAGTACTTC.

The chain recombines TRBV24-1 with TRBJ2-1; 9 bases fit TRBD1. CDR3 length: 21 amino acids. Germline V gene sequence: CDR1 KGHDR, CDR2 SFDVKD. V was pared by 3 bases and J by 1 base, with 18 bases of the junction left unmatched. The CDR3 here is CATSDLRQGGKRERSYNEQFF. The DNA for the CDR3 is TGTGCCACCAGTGATCTCCGACAGGGGGGAAAACGGGAGAGGTCCTACAATGAGCAGTTCTTC.

The chain couples TRBV5-4 to TRBJ1-1, with 8 positions matching TRBD1. Germline V CDR1 and CDR2: SGHNT, YYREEE (reference sequence). Germline trimming cut 0 bases from V and 8 bases from J; bases unmatched to any gene: 3. The CDR3 is made up of 13 amino acids. The CDR3 bases are TGTGCCAGCAGCTTGGGGTGGGACAGGGAAGCTTTCTTT. It specifies CASSLGWDREAFF.

V is TRBV28 and J is TRBJ2-3, with TRBD2 identical over 15 bases. CDR3 length: 17 amino acids. Germline CDR1 reads MDHEN; CDR2 reads SYDVKM. The V segment lost 6 bases and the J segment 5 bases; nucleotides outside the gene matches: 9. DNA of the CDR3: TGTGCCAGCAGCTTCGGGACTAGCGGGAGGCGAAAAGATACGCAGTATTTT. This gives the protein CASSFGTSGRRKDTQYF.

This chain connects TRBV28 to TRBJ2-3; a possible D gene is TRBD1 (6 bases). Trimming shortened V by 7 bases and J by 1 base, and 12 bases separated the two germline ends. The CDR3 spans 14 residues. The germline V gene encodes CDR1 MDHEN and CDR2 SYDVKM. CDR3 bases: TGTGCCAGCATCTCCCAGGGGCGCACAGATACGCAGTATTTT. Its translation: CASISQGRTDTQYF.

The chain combines TRBV7-3 with TRBJ2-1; 8 nucleotides align to TRBD1. Germline V gene sequence: CDR1 SGHTA, CDR2 FQGTGA. This CDR3 region has 12 residues. Losses at the gene ends were 5 bases for V and 14 bases for J; bases not matched to a gene: 8. CDR3 bases: TGTGCCAGCAGCCCCCCGGACAGGGCAAAGTTCTTC. It translates to CASSPPDRAKFF.

The chain links TRBV7-9 to TRBJ2-7, with a possible D match to TRBD1 (7 bases). V lost 5 bases to trimming and J lost 2 bases, with 19 bases between them. This CDR3 is 16 amino acids long. Germline CDR1 and CDR2: SEHNR and FQNEAQ (reference sequence). CDR3: CASSEGLPGTAYEQYF. CDR3 DNA: TGTGCCAGCAGCGAGGGACTCCCCGGGACAGCCTACGAGCAGTACTTC.

The J gene is TRBJ2-5, the V gene TRBV5-1, with 7 bases matching TRBD2. V gave up 4 bases and J gave up 4 bases; unmatched junction bases: 10. The CDR3 has 15 residues. Germline values: CDR1 SGHRS, CDR2 YFSETQ. The chain's CDR3 is CASSTGAGVVETQYF. CDR3 coding DNA: TGCGCCAGCAGCACCGGGGCGGGAGTCGTAGAGACCCAGTACTTC.

V gene TRBV10-3 combines with J gene TRBJ1-2; maybe TRBD1 (6 bases). In germline, CDR1 is ENHRY, CDR2 SYGVKD. V was shortened by 3 bases and J by 3 bases, with 8 bases between the two germline ends. The CDR3 covers 13 residues. The CDR3: CAISDRGDYGYTF. DNA for the CDR3: TGTGCCATCAGTGACAGGGGCGACTATGGCTACACCTTC.

This chain links TRBV19 with TRBJ2-1; D remains unclear. The CDR3 totals 14 residues. The V end was cut by 3 bases, the J end by 2 bases, with 8 bases between. Germline loops: CDR1 LNHDA, CDR2 SQIVND (reference sequence). DNA for the CDR3: TGTGCCAGTAGTATGCGAATTACCTACAATGAGCAGTTCTTC. Protein: CASSMRITYNEQFF.

This clone was seen only once. This chain's CDR3 is CASSENGGGREQFF. Written as DNA, the CDR3 is TGTGCCAGCAGTGAAAATGGGGGGGGAAGGGAGCAGTTCTTC. This chain connects TRBV6-4 to TRBJ2-1, with 7 bases fitting TRBD2. CDR3 length equals 14 residues. J lost 10 bases, V lost 3 bases, and 9 bases had no gene match. Germline CDR1 reads MRHNA; CDR2 reads SNTAGT.